This T cell receptor (beta chain) was observed in a study of T cell changes during pregnancy in multiple sclerosis. Using immunoSEQ multiplex PCR, the repertoire was profiled, and TCRdb retains in-frame clones only, with some absent. The data hold tens of thousands of clones, with about 90% observed a single time. V trimming: 0 bases; J trimming: 3 bases; junction bases outside the gene matches: 8. CDR3 length: 18 residues. Germline-derived CDR1 and CDR2 are LGHNA and YNFKEQ. This TCR came from a female donor in good health, enrolled as a control in a pregnancy study. The source material was peripheral blood, sampled in the second trimester of pregnancy. The rearrangement joins TRBV4-2 to TRBJ2-1, with 10 bases fitting TRBD1. The CDR3 DNA is TGTGCCAGCAGCCAAGAAACCTCCGGGACAGGGGTCTACAATGAGCAGTTCTTC. Protein: CASSQETSGTGVYNEQFF.